The present T cell receptor beta chain was sequenced within a study of OX40 agonist ivuxolimab in advanced cancers. The overall study: Patients got intravenous ivuxolimab at 0.01 to 10 mg/kg every 2 weeks. Whole-study findings and limits: Still undetermined is the antigen specificity of the expanded peripheral T cells. Clones of CD4+ and CD8+ blood T cells grew by week 6 at doses of 0.1 to 3.0 mg/kg.

The length of the CDR3 is 17 residues. The germline CDR1 and CDR2 sequences are MGHRA and YSYEKL. Trimming cost V 1 base and J 4 bases; bases outside gene matches: 4. Concerning this clone: Its antigen is unknown.

Clones were sequenced by immunoSEQ multiplex PCR, and TCRdb holds only the in-frame ones, with some missing. Here the sample spans approximately 25,000 clones, around 86% being singletons. Sequenced material: CD4+ or CD8+ T cells sorted from blood, taken in a trial of the OX40 agonist ivuxolimab. This receptor was obtained from an adult with an advanced solid tumor such as melanoma, head and neck, liver or kidney cancer. V and J are TRBV4-1 and TRBJ2-2; 12 positions agree with TRBD2. This CDR3 reads CASSQVTSGSATGELFF. The CDR3 DNA follows: TGCGCCAGCAGCCAAGTGACTAGCGGGAGTGCCACCGGGGAGCTGTTTTTT.